The clone carrying this T cell receptor (beta chain) turned up a few times. The data belong to a study of Ad26.COV2.S vaccination and SARS-CoV-2 variants. J lost 5 bases, V lost 3 bases, and 6 bases had no gene match. The CDR3 has 15 residues. CDR1 and CDR2 (germline): SGHNT, YENEEA. Repertoires were generated with immunoSEQ multiplex PCR, while TCRdb's copy carries only in-frame clones and drops some. This table holds over 400,000 clones, about 90% found once. Treatment reported: roughly 20 received Ad26.COV2.S at low or high dose, single or two shots; about 5 received placebo; per-sample allocation not given. Sampling happened 63 days after the first vaccine or placebo injection.

The TCR comes from a person between 18 and 65 years old who received the Ad26.COV2.S COVID-19 vaccine or a placebo. The specimen comprised peripheral blood, sampled in a trial of Ad26.COV2.S vaccine versus placebo. The chain couples TRBV11-3 to TRBJ2-1; 8 bases fit TRBD2. CDR3: CASSLETSGNNEQFF. CDR3 sequence (DNA): TGTGCCAGCAGCTTGGAAACTAGCGGAAACAATGAGCAGTTCTTC.